This TCR beta chain originates from a study of cytomegalovirus exposure and HLA in healthy donors. Findings and caveats of the study: Researchers catalogued under 200 TCR beta chains as cytomegalovirus-associated. CMV antigen specificity of three CMV-associated chains was confirmed in vitro. The classifier reportedly diagnosed cytomegalovirus status with high specificity and sensitivity. Across donors, most TCRs were seen rarely, yet some public ones were widespread.

The length of the CDR3 is 17 residues. The method was immunoSEQ multiplex PCR; TCRdb's version includes in-frame clones alone and lacks a portion of them. The sample gives some 250,000 clones, less than 95% of which show up once; around 3.3% is in the top ten. A word on this clone: Its antigen remains unknown.

The receptor was isolated from a woman younger than 45 in good health and CMV-seronegative. The J gene is TRBJ1-1, the V gene TRBV21-1. TRBV21-1 counts as a pseudogene. The specimen sequenced was PBMCs. The DNA of the CDR3 is TGTGCCAGCAGCAAAGAGGCGGGGGACAGTGAATACACTGAAGCTTTCTTT. Amino acid sequence: CASSKEAGDSEYTEAFF.